A single sample gave rise to the 21 T cell receptor beta chains below, sequenced in a study of blood T cell repertoires in COVID-19 (TCRdb year 2020). Libraries were constructed by the immunoSEQ multiplex PCR assay. Entries here come from immuneACCESS through TCRdb and include only in-frame sequences with V and J called. Some clones fail to appear in such tables; in the studies checked, an unresolved V gene covers under half of the shortfall, and the cause of the remainder is unknown. In all, the sample holds approximately 180,000 clones, and around nine tenths of those were seen once. The ten largest clones represent roughly an eighth of the sample. Material: peripheral blood. Receptors were obtained from a woman aged 70-85 years with COVID-19, enrolled during active disease.

The rearrangement joins TRBV11-2 to TRBJ2-7; 12 bases match TRBD2. Germline V gives CDR1 SGHAT, CDR2 FQNNGV. Germline trimming cut 5 bases from V and 0 bases from J; bases unmatched to any gene: 2. The CDR3 length is 15 residues. For the CDR3, the DNA is TGTGCCAGCAGCCCGACTAGCGGGGGCTCCTACGAGCAGTACTTC. Its protein is CASSPTSGGSYEQYF.

The chain is built from TRBV7-3 and TRBJ1-5, with 7 bases matching TRBD1. V lost 0 bases and J lost 5; bases outside the gene matches: 4. Germline V CDR1 and CDR2: SGHTA, FQGTGA. The CDR3 has 15 amino acids. The DNA for the CDR3 is TGTGCCAGCAGCTTAACCGACAGGGTGGATCAGCCCCAGCATTTT. Its translation: CASSLTDRVDQPQHF.

The genes are TRBV30 and TRBJ2-2; TRBD2 is a possible D gene (5 bases). The CDR3 loop spans 13 amino acids. Germline V gene data show CDR1 as GTSNPN and CDR2 as SVGIG (reference sequence). Trimming removed 2 bases at V and 4 bases at J, with 8 bases between. The CDR3 sequence is CAWSRRVTGELFF. In nucleotides, the CDR3 is TGTGCCTGGAGTAGGCGGGTCACCGGGGAGCTGTTTTTT.

The gene calls are TRBV28 and TRBJ1-2; TRBD1 matches at 7 bases. Germline V gene lookup returns CDR1 MDHEN and CDR2 SYDVKM. The CDR3 has 14 amino acids. After removal of 9 bases from V and 4 bases from J, the junction contained 11 bases not matched to a gene. This CDR3 reads CARDRDSGSYGYTF. The CDR3 region has the DNA TGTGCCAGGGACCGGGACAGTGGAAGCTATGGCTACACCTTC.

The V gene is TRBV19, the J gene TRBJ2-1; TRBD2 matches 11 bases. This CDR3 contains 15 residues. CDR1 and CDR2 (germline): LNHDA, SQIVND (reference sequence). The trim removed 7 bases at V and 7 bases at J, leaving 9 bases unmatched. The CDR3: CASNPRVAGGNEQFF. The CDR3 DNA reads as TGTGCCAGTAACCCTCGGGTAGCGGGAGGGAATGAGCAGTTCTTC. Together with reference TRBV19 and TRBJ2-1, the CDR3 gives the full variable domain: DGGITQSPKYLFRKEGQNVTLSCEQNLNHDAMYWYRQDPGQGLRLIYYSQIVNDFQKGDIAEGYSVSREKKESFPLTVTSAQKNPTAFYLCASNPRVAGGNEQFFGPGTRLTVL.

The V gene is TRBV19, the J gene TRBJ1-1; D remains unclear. CDR3 length: 15 residues. Germline CDR1 is LNHDA and CDR2 is SQIVND (reference sequence). Between the trimmed V and J ends, which lost 5 bases and 1 base, there was a span of 14 bases. The CDR3 DNA reads as TGTGCCAGTAGTCAGTACGGTCGGGGGAACACTGAAGCTTTCTTT. Its translation: CASSQYGRGNTEAFF.

The chain has TRBV30 and TRBJ2-5; D perhaps matches TRBD2 (5 bases). Germline V gives CDR1 GTSNPN, CDR2 SVGIG (reference sequence). There are 12 residues in the CDR3. Trimming shortened V by 3 bases and J by 3 bases, and 8 bases separated the two germline ends. The CDR3 reads CAWRASKETQYF. The CDR3 region has the DNA TGTGCCTGGAGAGCTAGCAAAGAGACCCAGTACTTC.

This rearrangement joins TRBV28 to TRBJ2-1, with D possibly being TRBD1 (5 bases). The V gene lost 3 bases and the J gene lost 10 bases, with 10 bases spanning the gap. The length of the CDR3 is 12 residues. In germline, CDR1 is MDHEN, CDR2 SYDVKM. The CDR3 region has the DNA TGTGCCAGCAGTTTTAGCCAGGGCGAGCAGTTCTTC. Protein: CASSFSQGEQFF.

The chain joins TRBV5-1 to TRBJ2-7, with D maybe TRBD1 (6 bases). Trimming cost V 4 bases and J 2 bases, with 19 bases left between them. Germline loops: CDR1 SGHRS, CDR2 YFSETQ. This CDR3 contains 16 residues. The CDR3 sequence: CASSLGTGSMTYEQYF. CDR3 DNA: TGCGCCAGCAGCCTGGGAACAGGGTCAATGACCTACGAGCAGTACTTC.

This CDR3 is CASSLAMRSGTNNYGYTF. The CDR3 DNA reads as TGCGCCAGCAGCTTGGCCATGAGATCGGGAACCAATAACTATGGCTACACCTTC. This chain uses TRBV5-1 with TRBJ1-2; D gene unclear. Between the trimmed V and J ends, which lost 0 bases and 1 base, there was a span of 19 bases. The CDR3 consists of 18 residues. Germline V gene lookup returns CDR1 SGHRS and CDR2 YFSETQ.

This chain connects TRBV5-8 to TRBJ2-7; the D gene is possibly TRBD1 (6 bases). Germline V CDR1 and CDR2: SGHTS, YDEGEE. The CDR3 consists of 15 residues. V was trimmed by 5 bases and J by 2 bases, leaving 17 bases between them. CDR3: CASRHIPPGAYEQYF. As DNA, the CDR3 is TGTGCCAGCAGGCATATCCCACCAGGGGCCTACGAGCAGTACTTC.

This rearrangement joins TRBV11-2 to TRBJ1-1; 8 bases are shared with TRBD1. CDR3 length equals 13 residues. V lost 1 base to trimming and J lost 7 bases; unmatched junction nucleotides: 2. Per the germline V gene, CDR1 is SGHAT and CDR2 is FQNNGV. The CDR3 protein is CASSLAGQGEAFF. The CDR3 DNA reads as TGTGCCAGCAGCTTAGCAGGACAGGGTGAAGCTTTCTTT.

The CDR3 DNA reads as TGCAGCGTTGAGCGGGCCTACAATGAGCAGTTCTTC. Its protein product is CSVERAYNEQFF. V is TRBV29-1 and J is TRBJ2-1; TRBD2 is a possible D gene (5 bases). The CDR3 length is 12 residues. CDR1 and CDR2 from the germline V gene are SQVTM and ANQGSEA. Trimming took 3 bases from V and 2 from J, leaving 5 bases between them.

The chain links TRBV28 to TRBJ2-3; 13 bases line up with TRBD2. This CDR3 contains 15 residues. The germline V gene has CDR1 MDHEN and CDR2 SYDVKM. Unmatched junction bases numbered 8, after V lost 7 bases and J lost 7 bases. The CDR3 is CASTRTSGSSHTQYF. The CDR3 bases are TGTGCCAGCACCAGGACTAGCGGGAGCTCACATACGCAGTATTTT.

The V call is TRBV11-3, the J call TRBJ1-1; no clear D gene. V lost 3 bases and J 11 bases, leaving 16 bases between the germline ends. Germline V gives CDR1 SGHNT, CDR2 YENEEA. CDR3 size: 13 residues. The CDR3 DNA reads TGTGCCAGCAGCTTTGTGGATCTCGGGTCGGCTTTCTTT. It encodes CASSFVDLGSAFF.

V and J are TRBV3-1 (or the pseudogene TRBV3-2) and TRBJ2-1, with D unclear. V was trimmed by 4 bases and J by 3 bases, leaving 13 bases between them. The CDR3 extends over 15 amino acids. The germline CDR1 and CDR2 sequences are LGHDT and YNNKEL (reference sequence). As DNA, the CDR3 is TGTGCCAGCAGCCGGCCCTTGACGGGCTACAATGAGCAGTTCTTC. The encoded protein is CASSRPLTGYNEQFF.

V and J are TRBV3-1 (or the pseudogene TRBV3-2) and TRBJ2-7; no firm D call. The CDR3 sequence is 15 residues long. CDR1 is LGHDT, CDR2 YNNKEL, per germline (reference sequence). Trimming took 2 bases from V and 0 from J, leaving 11 bases between them. This chain's CDR3 is CASSQPNFNSYEQYF. The CDR3 region has the DNA TGTGCCAGCAGCCAACCCAACTTCAACTCCTACGAGCAGTACTTC.

The chain has TRBV18 and TRBJ2-7; possible D gene TRBD2, 6 bases. Germline assignment: CDR1 KGHSH and CDR2 LQKENI. The CDR3 spans 16 residues. V was shortened by 2 bases and J by 3 bases, with 17 bases between the two germline ends. In DNA form, the CDR3 reads TGTGCCAGCTCACCATCGACCGGGACGGGGGTCTACGAGCAGTACTTC. It encodes CASSPSTGTGVYEQYF.

The genes are TRBV5-1 and TRBJ2-5; 8 nucleotides agree with TRBD1. With V trimmed by 4 bases and J by 2 bases, 7 bases remained unmatched. CDR3 size: 15 residues. The germline V gene has CDR1 SGHRS and CDR2 YFSETQ. The CDR3 spells CASSPGTGLQETQYF. The CDR3 coding sequence is TGCGCCAGCAGCCCCGGGACAGGACTTCAAGAGACCCAGTACTTC.

The chain carries TRBV6-5 and TRBJ1-1; tentatively, D is TRBD1 (5 bases). The V gene's germline CDR1 is MNHEY and CDR2 SVGAGI. Trimming took 5 bases from V and 5 from J, leaving 15 bases between them. The CDR3 has 14 amino acids. The CDR3 region is CASSRDSLRTEAFF. The CDR3 DNA sequence: TGTGCCAGCAGTCGGGACTCCTTAAGGACTGAAGCTTTCTTT.

The V and J genes are TRBV7-3 and TRBJ2-2; 7 bases align to TRBD1. V dropped 7 bases and J dropped 1; count of bases not matched to a gene: 6. CDR1 and CDR2 from the germline V gene are SGHTA and FQGTGA. The CDR3 extends over 15 amino acids. This CDR3 reads CASTSGGLNTGELFF. The DNA of the CDR3 is TGTGCCAGCACGTCAGGGGGATTGAACACCGGGGAGCTGTTTTTT.